Below, one TCR beta chain is given with its context. Seattle patients were enrolled while actively infected and followed longitudinally. This entry is derived from a study of blood T cell repertoires in COVID-19. Study-level background: Samples came from the United States, Italy and Spain, spanning acute and convalescent COVID-19. PBMCs, B-cell-depleted T cells, or T cells were the source of the cDNA or gDNA that made up the material.

In the original workflow: Amplification of reference gene primers provided the estimated nucleated cell counts. Sequenced by immunoSEQ multiplex PCR; TCRdb stores in-frame clones only, minus some. The DNA was the basis for D and trimming; V, J and clone size are from that table. The sample records 540,000 or so clones, 85% to 90% being singletons. Sequences were obtained from peripheral blood. This receptor was identified in a woman in her fifties or sixties with COVID-19, enrolled during active disease.

CDR3 in amino acids: CASSTSGISYEQYF. The CDR3 DNA is TGCGCCAGCAGCACATCCGGGATTTCCTACGAGCAGTACTTC. The chain is built from TRBV5-1 and TRBJ2-7; tentative D call: TRBD2 (5 bases). Germline lookup yields CDR1 SGHRS and CDR2 YFSETQ. Trimming pared 4 bases from V and 1 base from J, leaving 12 bases between. The CDR3 runs to 14 residues.